The 27 T cell receptor beta chains reported below all come from one sample, sequenced in a study of T cells after posttransplantation cyclophosphamide. Cells defined as naive were viable CD3+CD4+ or CD3+CD8+ and CCR7+CD45RA+CD45RO-CD95-CD27+CD28+. Repertoires were generated with immunoSEQ multiplex PCR, while TCRdb's copy carries only in-frame clones and drops some. The data show approximately 17,000 clones, with around 95% seen just once and 0.27% held by the top ten. Sequencing was performed on naive CD4+ T cells sorted from blood. These receptors were taken from a woman in her forties or fifties in good health and a related stem cell transplant donor.

The CDR3 protein is CASSSRVRGTGANVLTF. The CDR3 DNA reads as TGCGCCAGCAGCTCGAGGGTAAGGGGGACTGGGGCCAACGTCCTGACTTTC. The V and J genes are TRBV5-1 and TRBJ2-6; D perhaps matches TRBD1 (6 bases). Between the trimmed V and J ends, which lost 3 bases and 2 bases, there was a span of 15 bases. The CDR3 loop spans 17 amino acids. CDR1 is SGHRS, CDR2 YFSETQ, per germline.

This clone was found once. The CDR3 protein is CASSGERIYEQYF. CDR3 DNA sequence: TGTGCCAGCAGTGGAGAGCGAATCTACGAGCAGTACTTC. This rearrangement joins TRBV6-1 to TRBJ2-7; D remains unclear. This CDR3 contains 13 residues. The germline gives CDR1 MNHNS, CDR2 SASEGT. The V and J ends lost 4 bases and 3 bases respectively, with 10 bases between them.

V usage is TRBV7-9 and J usage is TRBJ2-1, with 7 bases aligning to TRBD2. Germline CDR1 SEHNR, CDR2 FQNEAQ (reference sequence). The CDR3 sequence is 13 residues long. The trim removed 0 bases at V and 7 bases at J, leaving 0 bases unmatched. The DNA of the CDR3 is TGTGCCAGCAGCTTAGCGGGGGGGAATGAGCAGTTCTTC. Translation: CASSLAGGNEQFF. The variable domain in full, completed from reference TRBV7-9 and TRBJ2-1, reads DTGVSQNPRHKITKRGQNVTFRCDPISEHNRLYWYRQTLGQGPEFLTYFQNEAQLEKSRLLSDRFSAERPKGSFSTLEIQRTEQGDSAMYLCASSLAGGNEQFFGPGTRLTVL.

The V gene is TRBV5-4, the J gene TRBJ2-1, with a weak D call TRBD2 (5 bases). This CDR3 region has 14 residues. V lost 4 bases and J lost 8, with 16 bases in between. The germline V gene has CDR1 SGHNT and CDR2 YYREEE (reference sequence). The CDR3 spells CASSPTGLDHEQFF. CDR3 nucleotide sequence: TGTGCCAGCAGCCCGACTGGACTTGATCATGAGCAGTTCTTC. Variable domain in full (rest from reference TRBV5-4 and TRBJ2-1): ETGVTQSPTHLIKTRGQQVTLRCSSQSGHNTVSWYQQALGQGPQFIFQYYREEENGRGNFPPRFSGLQFPNYSSELNVNALELDDSALYLCASSPTGLDHEQFFGPGTRLTVL.

CDR3 nucleotides: TGTGCCAGCAGTTCTCTAGCCAAAAACATTCAGTACTTC. Residues: CASSSLAKNIQYF. The V call is TRBV27, the J call TRBJ2-4; D gene ambiguous. CDR3 size: 13 residues. V gave up 4 bases and J gave up 0 bases, with 4 bases separating them. The germline V gene encodes CDR1 MNHEY and CDR2 SMNVEV (reference sequence).

In its sample, this clone was seen once. The V call is TRBV4-2, the J call TRBJ2-1; 8 nucleotides match TRBD2. The CDR3 consists of 15 residues. Germline loops: CDR1 LGHNA, CDR2 YNFKEQ. The ends lost 4 bases at V and 7 bases at J; junction bases unmatched: 9. CDR3 protein: CASSRAGLVSNEQFF. The CDR3 DNA reads TGTGCCAGCAGCCGCGCGGGACTAGTGAGTAATGAGCAGTTCTTC.

This clone was seen only once. V usage is TRBV5-1 and J usage is TRBJ2-7, with D possibly being TRBD2 (5 bases). CDR1 and CDR2 (germline): SGHRS, YFSETQ. This CDR3 comprises 16 residues. With 4 bases removed from V and 4 bases from J, the gap between germline ends came to 21 bases. CDR3 in amino acids: CASSMRAANEPYEQYF. The DNA for the CDR3 is TGCGCCAGCAGCATGAGGGCAGCCAACGAACCTTACGAGCAGTACTTC.

This chain joins TRBV7-3 and TRBJ1-1; D unresolved. The CDR3 loop spans 14 amino acids. Germline loops: CDR1 SGHTA, CDR2 FQGTGA. V lost 1 base, J lost 3 bases, and 9 bases lay in between. CDR3 region: CASSLISSDTEAFF. The CDR3 DNA is TGTGCCAGCAGCTTAATTTCCTCGGACACTGAAGCTTTCTTT.

The rearrangement joins TRBV19 to TRBJ1-1, with D uncertain. Trimming removed 5 bases from V and 3 bases from J, with 10 bases in between. CDR3 length: 13 amino acids. Germline V gene lookup returns CDR1 LNHDA and CDR2 SQIVND (reference sequence). DNA for the CDR3: TGTGCCAGTAGTGTGACCCGGGACACTGAAGCTTTCTTT. It specifies CASSVTRDTEAFF.

V and J are TRBV10-3 and TRBJ2-3; a possible D gene is TRBD2 (5 bases). Germline lookup yields CDR1 ENHRY and CDR2 SYGVKD. Trimming pared 2 bases from V and 0 bases from J, leaving 18 bases between. The CDR3 covers 18 residues. The CDR3 DNA follows: TGTGCCATCAGTGAGCAAGGACTTAGGGCTTCTAGCACAGATACGCAGTATTTT. Its protein is CAISEQGLRASSTDTQYF.

The rearrangement joins TRBV7-2 to TRBJ1-1, with 8 bases that match TRBD1. V lost 1 base and J lost 9; bases outside the gene matches: 4. This CDR3 contains 13 residues. Looked up from germline, CDR1 is SGHTA and CDR2 is FQGNSA. The CDR3 sequence is CASSLEGRGQAFF. For the CDR3, the DNA is TGTGCCAGCAGCTTAGAAGGCAGGGGGCAAGCTTTCTTT. Combining the CDR3 with reference TRBV7-2 and TRBJ1-1 gives the whole variable domain GAGVSQSPSNKVTEKGKDVELRCDPISGHTALYWYRQSLGQGLEFLIYFQGNSAPDKSGLPSDRFSAERTGGSVSTLTIQRTQQEDSAVYLCASSLEGRGQAFFGQGTRLTVV.

The genes are TRBV18 and TRBJ2-7; 14 bases line up with TRBD2. The CDR3 loop spans 15 amino acids. Germline trimming cut 3 bases from V and 5 bases from J; bases unmatched to any gene: 3. Germline loops: CDR1 KGHSH, CDR2 LQKENI. The DNA for the CDR3 is TGTGCCAGCTCACCGGGACTAGCGGGAGCCGACGAGCAGTACTTC. Protein sequence: CASSPGLAGADEQYF.

The chain couples TRBV18 to TRBJ1-2, with D possibly matching TRBD1 (6 bases). The CDR3 contains 14 residues. V lost 6 bases and J 2 bases, leaving 13 bases between the germline ends. Germline CDR1 is KGHSH and CDR2 is LQKENI. This CDR3 is CASSPDRTNYGYTF. Here the CDR3 DNA reads TGTGCCAGCTCTCCTGACAGGACGAACTATGGCTACACCTTC.

The V call is TRBV29-1, the J call TRBJ2-5; D ambiguous. Per germline, CDR1 SQVTM and CDR2 ANQGSEA. The CDR3 is made up of 12 amino acids. The V end was cut by 5 bases, the J end by 3 bases, with 10 bases between. In nucleotides, the CDR3 is TGCAGCGTTCAACCGGCGGAAGAGACCCAGTACTTC. Encoded protein: CSVQPAEETQYF. Supplemented by reference TRBV29-1 and TRBJ2-5, the full variable domain reads SAVISQKPSRDICQRGTSLTIQCQVDSQVTMMFWYRQQPGQSLTLIATANQGSEATYESGFVIDKFPISRPNLTFSTLTVSNMSPEDSSIYLCSVQPAEETQYFGPGTRLLVL.

This clone has just one count. The genes are TRBV6-4 and TRBJ2-1, with 7 bases that match TRBD1. V trimming: 6 bases; J trimming: 6 bases; junction bases outside the gene matches: 11. Germline-derived CDR1 and CDR2 are MRHNA and SNTAGT. The CDR3 has 15 amino acids. The CDR3 region has the DNA TGTGCCAGCAGCAAGGATGAGGGGGCCATCAATGAGCAGTTCTTC. It is translated as CASSKDEGAINEQFF.

The chain combines TRBV5-1 with TRBJ2-5, with D possibly matching TRBD1 (6 bases). CDR3 length equals 14 residues. Between the trimmed V and J ends, which lost 0 bases and 4 bases, there was a span of 10 bases. Germline values: CDR1 SGHRS, CDR2 YFSETQ. The CDR3 protein is CASSLGGPPETQYF. In DNA form, the CDR3 reads TGCGCCAGCAGCTTGGGGGGGCCCCCAGAGACCCAGTACTTC. Complete variable domain (other parts from reference TRBV5-1 and TRBJ2-5): KAGVTQTPRYLIKTRGQQVTLSCSPISGHRSVSWYQQTPGQGLQFLFEYFSETQRNKGNFPGRFSGRQFSNSRSEMNVSTLELGDSALYLCASSLGGPPETQYFGPGTRLLVL.

The V call is TRBV7-2, the J call TRBJ2-3; D might be TRBD1 (6 bases). V dropped 5 bases and J dropped 6 bases, with 18 bases sitting between them. The CDR3 is 15 amino acids. Per germline, CDR1 SGHTA and CDR2 FQGNSA. CDR3 protein: CASSAQTGPQDTQYF. The CDR3 DNA reads TGTGCCAGCAGCGCCCAGACAGGACCCCAGGATACGCAGTATTTT.

The chain couples TRBV9 to TRBJ1-3; D remains ambiguous. V was cut by 2 bases and J by 4 bases, with 13 bases left in between. Per the germline V gene, CDR1 is SGDLS and CDR2 is YYNGEE. The CDR3 consists of 15 residues. This CDR3 is CASSVKSTGGNTIYF. Written as DNA, the CDR3 is TGTGCCAGCAGCGTCAAGTCGACCGGGGGAAACACCATATATTTT.

This rearrangement joins TRBV9 to TRBJ1-4; D perhaps matches TRBD1 (5 bases). In germline, CDR1 is SGDLS, CDR2 YYNGEE. V was cut by 0 bases and J by 4 bases, with 13 bases left in between. This CDR3 spans 16 amino acids. The CDR3 DNA reads TGTGCCAGCAGCGTAGGGTCCCAGGGTGTTAATGAAAAACTGTTTTTT. Encoded protein: CASSVGSQGVNEKLFF.

The gene calls are TRBV7-6 and TRBJ1-1; TRBD1 matches at 8 bases. CDR3 length: 16 residues. Trimming at V came to 1 base and at J to 4 bases, leaving 8 bases not matched to a gene. The V gene's germline CDR1 is SGHVS and CDR2 FNYEAQ. The CDR3 DNA reads TGTGCCAGCAGCTTAGTTCTTCGGACAGGGAGCACTGAAGCTTTCTTT. Its translation: CASSLVLRTGSTEAFF.

This sequence joins TRBV10-1 and TRBJ2-7; TRBD1 aligns across 7 bases. Germline V CDR1 and CDR2: WNHNN, SYGVQD (reference sequence). The CDR3 spans 20 residues. The V segment lost 0 bases and the J segment 0 bases; nucleotides outside the gene matches: 17. The CDR3 reads CASSESSRRQGRGTSYEQYF. CDR3 sequence (DNA): TGCGCCAGCAGTGAGTCTTCCCGACGACAGGGCAGAGGCACCTCCTACGAGCAGTACTTC.

V is TRBV21-1 and J is TRBJ2-7; TRBD1 is the table's D call, not checked against the DNA. TRBV21-1 is a pseudogene locus. The CDR3 covers 18 residues. The CDR3 DNA reads TGTGCCAGCAGCAAAACGAGGGGCAGACAGGGATCCCCAGGCGAGCAGTACTTC. Translation gives CASSKTRGRQGSPGEQYF.

V usage is TRBV9 and J usage is TRBJ2-7; TRBD2 matches 10 bases. Trimming took 0 bases from V and 5 from J; bases not matched to a gene: 8. This CDR3 contains 16 residues. CDR1 and CDR2 from the germline V gene are SGDLS and YYNGEE. For the CDR3, the DNA is TGTGCCAGCAGCGTAGATCCTAGCGGGAGTCCCAACGAGCAGTACTTC. This encodes CASSVDPSGSPNEQYF.

The chain links TRBV7-2 to TRBJ1-1; D gene ambiguous. From germline, CDR1 is SGHTA and CDR2 FQGNSA. The CDR3 covers 12 residues. The V gene lost 2 bases and the J gene lost 3 bases, with 4 bases spanning the gap. This CDR3 reads CASSLRDTEAFF. CDR3 sequence (DNA): TGTGCCAGCAGCTTACGAGACACTGAAGCTTTCTTT.

The V gene is TRBV7-3, the J gene TRBJ1-2; D may be TRBD1 (6 bases). Trimming took 4 bases from V and 7 from J, leaving 22 bases between them. Germline V lookup: CDR1 SGHTA, CDR2 FQGTGA. The CDR3 is 16 residues long. CDR3 sequence: CASSSPSDSGLGGYTF. In nucleotides, the CDR3 is TGTGCCAGCAGCTCACCCTCGGACAGCGGCCTAGGTGGCTACACCTTC.

The chain combines TRBV2 with TRBJ2-2; the match to TRBD2 covers 14 bases. The CDR3 runs 16 residues. With 6 bases clipped from V and 4 bases from J, the junction kept 4 bases outside the gene matches. The germline V gene has CDR1 SNHLY and CDR2 FYNNEI. The CDR3 sequence is CASRPGLAGGTGELFF. CDR3 coding DNA: TGTGCCAGCAGGCCCGGACTAGCGGGAGGCACCGGGGAGCTGTTTTTT. Together with reference TRBV2 and TRBJ2-2, the CDR3 gives the full variable domain: EPEVTQTPSHQVTQMGQEVILRCVPISNHLYFYWYRQILGQKVEFLVSFYNNEISEKSEIFDDQFSVERPDGSNFTLKIRSTKLEDSAMYFCASRPGLAGGTGELFFGEGSRLTVL.

This clone was found a few times. This chain connects TRBV2 to TRBJ1-3; D perhaps matches TRBD1 (6 bases). The CDR3 spans 14 residues. V dropped 8 bases and J dropped 4 bases, with 15 bases sitting between them. The germline V gene encodes CDR1 SNHLY and CDR2 FYNNEI. In DNA, the CDR3 is TGTGCCAGCTCGACTCAGGGGTCCGGAAACACCATATATTTT. Its translation is CASSTQGSGNTIYF. The variable domain in full, completed from reference TRBV2 and TRBJ1-3, reads EPEVTQTPSHQVTQMGQEVILRCVPISNHLYFYWYRQILGQKVEFLVSFYNNEISEKSEIFDDQFSVERPDGSNFTLKIRSTKLEDSAMYFCASSTQGSGNTIYFGEGSWLTVV.